What follows is one T cell receptor (beta chain) and its context. What antigen it recognizes has not been identified. No base quality values were provided; no much bigger clone lies one nucleotide off. Reading from cysteine to phenylalanine, the CDR3 counts 15 amino acids. Only the CDR3 portion is preserved as DNA: 45 bases, with reading frame beginning at the first base. According to the germline V gene, CDR1 reads ENHRY and CDR2 reads SYGVKD. A distance of 12 bases separates the germline ends of V and J, which lose 6 bases and 0 bases respectively. This sample is drawn from a study of OX40 agonist ivuxolimab in advanced cancers. As for the study more broadly: Ivuxolimab was an agonistic, fully human IgG2 monoclonal antibody directed against OX40 (CD134), a costimulatory receptor. Intravenous ivuxolimab was administered to patients every 2 weeks at six dose levels: 0.01, 0.1, 0.3, 1.5, 3 and 10 mg/kg. Among the roughly 52 dose-escalation patients, roughly 20 had hepatocellular carcinoma, roughly 15 melanoma, 9 renal cell carcinoma and 9 head and neck cancer. A male proportion of around 80% and a mean age of approximately 61 years, ranging from roughly 23 to 85, were recorded for the dose-escalation cohort. Prior anti-PD-1, anti-PD-L1 or anti-CTLA-4 therapy was permitted, and about 40% of dose-escalation patients had received checkpoint inhibitors. Partial responses occurred in three dose-escalation patients: two with cutaneous melanoma and one with hepatocellular carcinoma. The point of sequencing TCRbeta in the periphery was to test whether ivuxolimab changed TCR sequence diversity and drove clonal T-cell expansion. The monotherapy dose-escalation portion (N ≈ 50 patients) of the phase I ivuxolimab trial is reported in the paper. Results and caveats for the whole study, not just this receptor: At doses of 0.1 to 3.0 mg/kg, clonal expansion of both CD4+ and CD8+ T cells in blood was seen between baseline and week 6. Low levels of normalized T-cell clonal expansion were also seen in some nonresponding patients. Antigen specificity was not determined for the clonally expanded peripheral T cells. In the 0.1-3.0 mg/kg groups, partial responders had among the lowest normalized peripheral clonal expansion, particularly in CD8+ T cells. On average, CD8+ T cells showed more expanded clones than CD4+ T cells after ivuxolimab.

Patients with autoimmune disease history or receiving systemic immunosuppression were excluded from the trial. Peripheral blood for TCR sequencing was collected from all dose cohorts at baseline, on cycle 4 day 1, and on cycle 7 day 1. Samples were obtained from an open-label, multicenter, first-in-human phase I dose-escalation trial of ivuxolimab. The trial enrolled adults with locally advanced or metastatic head and neck squamous cell, hepatocellular, melanoma or renal cell carcinoma. CD4+ and CD8+ T cells were sorted separately from peripheral blood before TCR sequencing. To sequence the TCRbeta CDR3 region, genomic DNA was isolated from the sorted cells. The immunoSEQ Assay was used for sequencing of TCRbeta CDR3 regions. In TCRdb, the immuneACCESS table is reduced to in-frame sequences with V and J assigned. These tables do not hold every clone; where another copy was compared, an unresolved V gene accounts for under half, and the others remain unexplained. The sample contains tens of thousands of clones, approximately 83% of them found a single time. The ten largest account for roughly 0.88% of the sample.

This TCR was recovered from an adult with an advanced solid tumor such as melanoma, head and neck, liver or kidney cancer. Specimen: CD4+ or CD8+ T cells sorted from blood, collected in a trial of the OX40 agonist ivuxolimab. This chain is built from TRBV10-3 and TRBJ2-1; the D gene is perhaps TRBD1, from 5 matching bases. The CDR3 reads as follows: CAIRSDRSSYNEQFF. The bases are TGTGCCATCAGGAGTGACAGAAGCTCCTACAATGAGCAGTTCTTC.